This TCR beta chain was observed in a study of T cell responses to AZD1222 COVID-19 vaccine. Produced via immunoSEQ multiplex PCR; TCRdb's table is partial and in-frame only. Of roughly 100,000 clones listed, 80% to 95% are singletons. The germline V gene has CDR1 SGHAT and CDR2 FQNNGV. V lost 0 bases to trimming and J lost 1 base, with 6 bases between them. CDR3 length equals 14 residues. The study's findings and limits: With dominance at 160-218 and 743-854, vaccine-associated CD4 TCRs spanned spike. Reportedly, nearly half of unique spike TCRs recognized epitopes outside B.1.351/B.1.1.7 mutations. In a largely white British group with more females than males, clonal diversity was possibly underestimated.

About this clone: Its target is unknown.

The chain combines TRBV11-2 with TRBJ2-5; no clear D gene. The sequenced sample was peripheral blood, obtained on day 0 of AZD1222 vaccination. The clonotype comes from an adult in good health. CDR3 sequence reads: CASSLEGSQETQYF. The CDR3 DNA reads as TGTGCCAGCAGCTTAGAAGGGTCCCAAGAGACCCAGTACTTC.